Below are 23 T cell receptor beta chains sequenced from a single sample in a study of blood T cell repertoires in COVID-19. Clones were read by immunoSEQ multiplex PCR, and TCRdb kept only the in-frame ones, dropping some. The top ten hold about 2.6% of the sample, which has 250,000 or so clones, around nine tenths seen once. The sample was PBMCs or T cells enriched from blood (not recorded which). The receptors were sampled from a young woman who had recovered from COVID-19.

The chain is built from TRBV2 and TRBJ1-1, with D unresolved. Germline loops: CDR1 SNHLY, CDR2 FYNNEI. This CDR3 is built from 14 residues. The V end lost 7 bases, the J end lost 6 bases, and 18 bases lay between the germline ends. As DNA, the CDR3 is TGTGCCAGCACCCAAGCGGAGGCAACCCCTGAAGCTTTCTTT. It specifies CASTQAEATPEAFF.

The V and J genes are TRBV14 and TRBJ2-1; 9 nucleotides align to TRBD2. V shed 4 bases and J 3 bases; nucleotides not matched to a gene: 10. The V gene's germline CDR1 is SGHDN and CDR2 FVKESK. The CDR3 runs 17 residues. The CDR3 protein is CASSLHNLAGSYNEQFF. The CDR3 DNA reads as TGTGCCAGCAGCCTTCATAACCTAGCGGGGAGCTACAATGAGCAGTTCTTC.

V is TRBV5-1 and J is TRBJ2-3, with no clear D. The V gene's germline CDR1 is SGHRS and CDR2 YFSETQ. This CDR3 has 13 amino acids. The V gene lost 4 bases and the J gene lost 2 bases, with 8 bases spanning the gap. CDR3 in DNA: TGCGCCAGCAGCCCCTTTGTCACAGATACGCAGTATTTT. The encoded protein is CASSPFVTDTQYF.

The rearrangement links TRBV5-1 to TRBJ1-1; 8 nucleotides match TRBD1. The V and J ends lost 0 bases and 7 bases, in that order; junction bases with no gene match: 8. This CDR3 region has 15 residues. CDR1 and CDR2 from the germline V gene are SGHRS and YFSETQ. CDR3 coding DNA: TGCGCCAGCAGCTTGGAATCAGGGGGCGCAGGTGAAGCTTTCTTT. Protein: CASSLESGGAGEAFF.

The rearrangement joins TRBV7-2 to TRBJ2-7; 7 bases fit TRBD2. The CDR3 contains 15 residues. The germline V gene has CDR1 SGHTA and CDR2 FQGNSA. The V segment lost 1 base and the J segment 4 bases; nucleotides outside the gene matches: 7. CDR3 residues: CASSLVGLAAYEQYF. The CDR3 region has the DNA TGTGCCAGCAGCTTAGTGGGTCTAGCGGCATACGAGCAGTACTTC.

To note about this clone: One end of the junction does not line up with germline, which may come from a read error. In the same sample, other DNA sequences code for this CDR3. The rearrangement joins TRBV30 to TRBJ2-1; 13 bases align to TRBD2. The CDR3 covers 14 residues. Germline loops: CDR1 GTSNPN, CDR2 SVGIG (reference sequence). This CDR3 reads CAWSVGTSGNEQFF. CDR3 in DNA: TGTGCCTGGAGTGTAGGGACTAGCGGGAATGAACAGTTCTTC. The full variable domain, its missing parts supplied by reference TRBV30 and TRBJ2-1, is SQTIHQWPATLVQPVGSPLSLECTVEGTSNPNLYWYRQAAGRGLQLLFYSVGIGQISSEVPQNLSASRPQDRQFILSSKKLLLSDSGFYLCAWSVGTSGNEQFFGPGTRLTVL.

This clone has only one observation. The V call is TRBV10-3, the J call TRBJ2-7; 12 nucleotides match TRBD2. Germline V gene lookup returns CDR1 ENHRY and CDR2 SYGVKD. The ends lost 5 bases at V and 6 bases at J; junction bases unmatched: 8. The CDR3 contains 15 residues. The CDR3 here is CAISRETSGSFEQYF. The CDR3 region has the DNA TGTGCCATCAGTAGAGAGACTAGCGGGAGCTTCGAGCAGTACTTC.

This clone has only one observation. The rearrangement joins TRBV3-1 (or the pseudogene TRBV3-2) to TRBJ1-2, with 7 bases that match TRBD1. Germline-derived CDR1 and CDR2 are LGHDT and YNNKEL (reference sequence). Trimming cost V 4 bases and J 3 bases; bases outside gene matches: 2. The CDR3 runs to 13 residues. Here the CDR3 DNA reads TGTGCCAGCAGCCCAGGGGGAGACTATGGCTACACCTTC. This codes for CASSPGGDYGYTF.

V is TRBV10-3 and J is TRBJ2-7; D remains unclear. V was trimmed by 2 bases and J by 7 bases, leaving 9 bases between them. CDR1 is ENHRY, CDR2 SYGVKD, per germline. This CDR3 has 12 residues. In DNA form, the CDR3 reads TGTGCCATCAGTGAGCCTAAACGGGAGCAGTACTTC. It codes for CAISEPKREQYF.

The chain has TRBV6-1 and TRBJ2-1; 7 bases line up with TRBD1. The V gene's germline CDR1 is MNHNS and CDR2 SASEGT. Trimming cost V 3 bases and J 0 bases; bases outside gene matches: 2. CDR3 length: 15 amino acids. Here the CDR3 DNA reads TGTGCCAGCAGTGAGGGGGACAGCTCCTACAATGAGCAGTTCTTC. It yields the protein CASSEGDSSYNEQFF.

This chain's CDR3 is CASSVESGGLYEQYF. As DNA, the CDR3 is TGTGCCAGCAGCGTAGAGTCGGGAGGGCTTTACGAGCAGTACTTC. This chain links TRBV9 with TRBJ2-7; TRBD2 agrees at 8 bases. CDR1 is SGDLS, CDR2 YYNGEE, per germline. V was clipped by 0 bases and J by 4 bases; unmatched bases: 6. CDR3 length equals 15 residues.

In this sample, this clone turned up once. In DNA form, the CDR3 reads TGTGCCAGCAGTTACTCGGCAGGGGACTCCTACGAGCAGTACTTC. As protein: CASSYSAGDSYEQYF. J is TRBJ2-7 and V is TRBV6-7, with D maybe TRBD1 (6 bases). TRBV6-7 is treated as an ORF (open reading frame) with a function not yet certain. The CDR3 consists of 15 residues. Trimming pared 0 bases from V and 0 bases from J, leaving 9 bases between.

This chain joins TRBV29-1 and TRBJ1-1; D ambiguous. Germline-derived CDR1 and CDR2 are SQVTM and ANQGSEA. V was cut by 7 bases and J by 6 bases, with 12 bases left in between. The CDR3 extends over 11 amino acids. The CDR3 sequence: CSGQSSAEAFF. For the CDR3, the DNA is TGCAGCGGTCAATCCTCGGCTGAAGCTTTCTTT. The full variable domain, in which reference TRBV29-1 and TRBJ1-1 provide the parts outside the CDR3, is SAVISQKPSRDICQRGTSLTIQCQVDSQVTMMFWYRQQPGQSLTLIATANQGSEATYESGFVIDKFPISRPNLTFSTLTVSNMSPEDSSIYLCSGQSSAEAFFGQGTRLTVV.

The chain is built from TRBV28 and TRBJ1-2; TRBD1 matches at 7 bases. The ends lost 2 bases at V and 7 bases at J; junction bases unmatched: 7. Per germline, CDR1 MDHEN and CDR2 SYDVKM. The CDR3 is 14 residues long. CDR3 loop: CASSLTTGRSGYTF. The CDR3 nucleotides read TGTGCCAGCAGTTTAACGACAGGGCGAAGTGGCTACACCTTC.

This chain uses TRBV6-5 with TRBJ2-7, with a tentative D call TRBD1 (7 bases). V gave up 2 bases and J gave up 0 bases, with 11 bases separating them. Germline lookup yields CDR1 MNHEY and CDR2 SVGAGI. The CDR3 consists of 15 residues. The CDR3 loop is CASSYGQDYSYEQYF. The CDR3 DNA follows: TGTGCCAGCAGTTACGGACAGGACTACTCCTACGAGCAGTACTTC.

The chain couples TRBV29-1 to TRBJ2-7; tentatively, D is TRBD2 (6 bases). CDR3 size: 11 residues. V gave up 3 bases and J gave up 7 bases, with 10 bases separating them. The V gene's germline CDR1 is SQVTM and CDR2 ANQGSEA. CDR3 coding DNA: TGCAGCGTTGAGGAGGGGAGGGAGCAGTACTTC. Translation: CSVEEGREQYF.

The chain employs TRBV15 and TRBJ1-2; D is unclear. V lost 0 bases and J lost 5, with 13 bases in between. Germline-derived CDR1 and CDR2 are LNHNV and YYDKDF (reference sequence). The CDR3 runs 15 residues. For the CDR3, the DNA is TGTGCCACCAGCAGAGACCAAAACGAGGTTTATGGCTACACCTTC. Protein: CATSRDQNEVYGYTF. Full variable domain (rest looked up from reference TRBV15 and TRBJ1-2): DAMVIQNPRYQVTQFGKPVTLSCSQTLNHNVMYWYQQKSSQAPKLLFHYYDKDFNNEADTPDNFQSRRPNTSFCFLDIRSPGLGDTAMYLCATSRDQNEVYGYTFGSGTRLTVV.

J is TRBJ2-3 and V is TRBV4-3; 7 bases fit TRBD2. The germline CDR1 and CDR2 sequences are LGHNA and YSLEER. Trimming removed 3 bases from V and 6 bases from J; junction bases left unmatched: 6. The CDR3 extends over 14 amino acids. For the CDR3, the DNA is TGCGCCAGCAGCCATGCAGCGGGGTGGGATACGCAGTATTTT. Amino acids: CASSHAAGWDTQYF.

The rearrangement links TRBV7-9 to TRBJ2-1; 13 bases fit TRBD2. J gave up 5 bases and V 2 bases, and 6 bases lay outside the gene matches. There are 17 residues in the CDR3. The germline V gene has CDR1 SEHNR and CDR2 FQNEAQ (reference sequence). The CDR3 spells CASSLPGTSGAHNEQFF. CDR3 sequence (DNA): TGTGCCAGCAGCTTACCAGGGACTAGCGGGGCACACAATGAGCAGTTCTTC.

The chain links TRBV10-1 to TRBJ2-1; D not certain. Trimming shortened V by 6 bases and J by 10 bases, and 19 bases separated the two germline ends. The CDR3 is 14 amino acids. CDR1 and CDR2 from the germline V gene are WNHNN and SYGVQD (reference sequence). CDR3 coding DNA: TGCGCCAGCAGCCGACTTAGGCCCGTTAGCGAGCAGTTCTTC. Amino acid sequence: CASSRLRPVSEQFF.

V gene TRBV20-1 combines with J gene TRBJ1-1; D unresolved. Germline CDR1 DFQATT, CDR2 SNEGSKA (reference sequence). The length of the CDR3 is 11 residues. Trimming stripped 1 base from V and 5 bases from J, with 5 bases between. CDR3 nucleotide sequence: TGCAGTGCTAGAGGGAGGACTGAAGCTTTCTTT. Its protein product is CSARGRTEAFF.

The gene calls are TRBV24-1 and TRBJ1-2, with TRBD1 identical over 10 bases. The V segment lost 4 bases and the J segment 5 bases; nucleotides outside the gene matches: 6. Germline V lookup: CDR1 KGHDR, CDR2 SFDVKD. The CDR3 covers 15 residues. CDR3 sequence (DNA): TGTGCCACCAGTGACCCAGGACAGGGGGTTTATGGCTACACCTTC. It encodes CATSDPGQGVYGYTF.

This clone occurred once. The chain has TRBV18 and TRBJ1-5; TRBD1 matches at 11 bases. The CDR3 totals 17 residues. Unmatched junction bases numbered 11, after V lost 3 bases and J lost 7 bases. CDR1 and CDR2 from the germline V gene are KGHSH and LQKENI. The CDR3 DNA follows: TGTGCCAGCTCACCTATACACGGGACAGGGGGTGGCCAGCCCCAGCATTTT. Encoded protein: CASSPIHGTGGGQPQHF. The entire variable domain, with the rest obtained from reference TRBV18 and TRBJ1-5, is as follows: NAGVMQNPRHLVRRRGQEARLRCSPMKGHSHVYWYRQLPEEGLKFMVYLQKENIIDESGMPKERFSAEFPKEGPSILRIQQVVRGDSAAYFCASSPIHGTGGGQPQHFGDGTRLSIL.